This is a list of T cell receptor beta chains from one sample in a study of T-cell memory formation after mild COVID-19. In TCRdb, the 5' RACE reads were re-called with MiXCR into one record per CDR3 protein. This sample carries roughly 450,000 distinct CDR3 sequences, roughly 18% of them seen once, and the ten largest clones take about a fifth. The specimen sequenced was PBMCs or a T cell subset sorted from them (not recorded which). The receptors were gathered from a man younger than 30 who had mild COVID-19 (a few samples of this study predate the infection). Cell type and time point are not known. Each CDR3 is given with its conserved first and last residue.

CSVRQGGYTF | TRBJ1-2 | TRBV29-1
CASSSRLAGGPRQETQYF | TRBJ2-5 | TRBV7-9
CASSYFVGGEQYF | TRBJ2-7 | TRBV6-5
CASSYSIVQGNPQGGETQYF | TRBJ2-5 | TRBV6-6
CSVGFRGENTEAFF | TRBJ1-1 | TRBV29-1
CASSLGGRGRTEAFF | TRBJ1-1 | TRBV11-2
CASSFLAGGYEQFF | TRBJ2-1 | TRBV12-3/TRBV12-4
CASSLVMGQPNTEAFF | TRBJ1-1 | TRBV11-2
CASSLGRGGSSYGYTF | TRBJ1-2 | TRBV7-2
CASSGRLAGPSYNEQFF | TRBJ2-1 | TRBV7-2
CASRVAGAFQETQYF | TRBJ2-5 | TRBV7-2
CASTQGEMDTGELFF | TRBJ2-2 | TRBV6-5
CASSFNGDGYTF | TRBJ1-2 | TRBV12-3/TRBV12-4
CASRRFGGTEAFF | TRBJ1-1 | TRBV27
CASSRTGAAAGANVLTF | TRBJ2-6 | TRBV4-2
CASSSTVEGRGFTDTQYF | TRBJ2-3 | TRBV7-6
CSARDKRGSGGYTF | TRBJ1-2 | TRBV20-1
CASSLVGARGYTF | TRBJ1-2 | TRBV5-1
CASSPDSGGGYQETQYF | TRBJ2-5 | TRBV5-6
CASSLQLGVEKLFF | TRBJ1-4 | TRBV6-2/TRBV6-3
CASSQVQGTPYEQYF | TRBJ2-7 | TRBV4-1
CASRGGNYEKLFF | TRBJ1-4 | TRBV12-3/TRBV12-4
CASSAGTVAYEQYF | TRBJ2-7 | TRBV25-1
CASTSGVTNEKLFF | TRBJ1-4 | TRBV19
CASSVAWQTPYEQYF | TRBJ2-7 | TRBV9
CASRPGRLSYEQYF | TRBJ2-7 | TRBV12-3/TRBV12-4
CASSQEGGPSETQYF | TRBJ2-5 | TRBV3-1
CASSLFGTGEEQFF | TRBJ2-1 | TRBV3-1
CASSYGPGARGYTF | TRBJ1-2 | TRBV6-5
CASRSDRGLETQYF | TRBJ2-5 | TRBV25-1
CASSGDKGNTEAFF | TRBJ1-1 | TRBV7-9
CASSVEGGSYNEQFF | TRBJ2-1 | TRBV9
CATSDTGRGYTF | TRBJ1-2 | TRBV24-1
CASSYGQAAEVF | TRBJ2-7 | TRBV7-9
CASSLSQGDGYTF | TRBJ1-2 | TRBV7-2
CASSQGLGQGLNGYTF | TRBJ1-2 | TRBV4-1
CAISESLDLPGYTF | TRBJ1-2 | TRBV10-3
CASSSGGWGETQYF | TRBJ2-5 | TRBV27
CASGLWDGFNEQFF | TRBJ2-1 | TRBV12-5
CASRQQTSGLLDNEQFF | TRBJ2-1 | TRBV4-1
CASSLAVATSYTF | TRBJ1-2 | TRBV7-9
CSASLREMNTEAFF | TRBJ1-1 | TRBV20-1
CASSLAGVPSREQYF | TRBJ2-7 | TRBV5-6
CASSLGLDTQYF | TRBJ2-3 | TRBV12-3/TRBV12-4
CASSLEWGGTAFF | TRBJ1-1 | TRBV7-6
CASTLGATNTGELFF | TRBJ2-2 | TRBV7-7
CASSQRREFHTEAFF | TRBJ1-1 | TRBV5-1
CASSLAVTAYEQYF | TRBJ2-7 | TRBV5-1
CSARKGAHQPQHF | TRBJ1-5 | TRBV20-1
CASSPGTGGRGYTF | TRBJ1-2 | TRBV7-2
CASSADGIYQPQHF | TRBJ1-5 | TRBV9
CASSVGLFNSPLHF | TRBJ1-6 | TRBV9
CATHDRGSQETQYF | TRBJ2-5 | TRBV21-1
CASRPNSGGQETQYF | TRBJ2-5 | TRBV6-5
CSARGGGGLNEQFF | TRBJ2-1 | TRBV20-1
CASSPRLASYEQYF | TRBJ2-7 | TRBV7-2
CASRDPAGAYEQYF | TRBJ2-7 | TRBV6-5
CASSVEMRGIQNTEAFF | TRBJ1-1 | TRBV9
CSARKESQAEAFF | TRBJ1-1 | TRBV20-1
CASSDSMGGPLHF | TRBJ1-6 | TRBV6-4